These 11 T cell receptor beta chains originate from one sample sequenced in a study of blood T cell repertoires in COVID-19. The repertoire was sequenced with immunoSEQ multiplex PCR; TCRdb's copy has only in-frame clones and lacks some. The sample has approximately 180,000 clones, more than 65% seen once. The specimen was PBMCs or T cells enriched from blood (not recorded which). The source of these receptors is a woman aged 50 to 65 with acute COVID-19.

The CDR3 region has the DNA TGCGCCAGCAGCCGGGACAGGGGGCGAGATGGCTACACCTTC. Translation: CASSRDRGRDGYTF. The chain is built from TRBV5-1 and TRBJ1-2; 12 bases fit TRBD1. CDR3 size: 14 residues. J gave up 6 bases and V 4 bases, and 4 bases lay outside the gene matches. Germline CDR1 reads SGHRS; CDR2 reads YFSETQ.

DNA of the CDR3: TGCAGCGTTGAGGAGACAGGGCTCGATGGCTACACCTTC. It codes for CSVEETGLDGYTF. The gene calls are TRBV29-1 and TRBJ1-2; 7 bases fit TRBD1. The CDR3 spans 13 residues. V was clipped by 3 bases and J by 6 bases; unmatched bases: 7. Per the germline V gene, CDR1 is SQVTM and CDR2 is ANQGSEA.

The V and J genes are TRBV6-5 and TRBJ1-6; D is possibly TRBD1 (5 bases). Trimming stripped 7 bases from V and 10 bases from J, with 17 bases between. The CDR3 spans 14 residues. The germline V gene has CDR1 MNHEY and CDR2 SVGAGI. The CDR3 region is CASNSGRGWSPLHF. CDR3 DNA sequence: TGTGCCAGCAATTCGGGGAGGGGATGGTCACCCCTCCACTTT.

As to this clone: This CDR3 is also generated by other DNA sequences in the sample. V gene TRBV5-4 combines with J gene TRBJ2-5; 7 nucleotides agree with TRBD2. Germline CDR1 is SGHNT and CDR2 is YYREEE (reference sequence). CDR3 size: 14 residues. The V and J ends lost 0 bases and 5 bases, in that order; junction bases with no gene match: 4. The CDR3 here is CASSLAGGLETQYF. DNA for the CDR3: TGTGCCAGCAGCTTGGCGGGGGGATTGGAGACCCAGTACTTC.

This clone was seen only a few times. J is TRBJ2-5 and V is TRBV11-2; the match to TRBD2 covers 7 bases. This CDR3 has 15 amino acids. V gave up 2 bases and J gave up 6 bases; unmatched junction bases: 9. Germline CDR1 reads SGHAT; CDR2 reads FQNNGV. The CDR3: CASSLSREGKKTQYF. The CDR3 DNA sequence: TGTGCCAGCAGCTTATCCAGGGAGGGAAAAAAGACCCAGTACTTC.

This chain uses TRBV14 with TRBJ2-1, with D uncertain. V was trimmed by 0 bases and J by 0 bases, leaving 21 bases between them. Per the germline V gene, CDR1 is SGHDN and CDR2 is FVKESK. This CDR3 has 20 amino acids. CDR3 DNA sequence: TGTGCCAGCAGCCAAGATAGTGAACAGACCTTCAAATACTCCTACAATGAGCAGTTCTTC. The encoded protein is CASSQDSEQTFKYSYNEQFF.

V and J are TRBV19 and TRBJ1-5; tentative D call: TRBD1 (5 bases). The V end was cut by 9 bases, the J end by 7 bases, with 19 bases between. Germline assignment: CDR1 LNHDA and CDR2 SQIVND (reference sequence). The CDR3 sequence is 14 residues long. CDR3 bases: TGTGCCAGCCAAACCGTCGACAACAGGCAGCCCCAGCATTTT. This sequence encodes CASQTVDNRQPQHF.

The genes are TRBV5-5 and TRBJ1-1, with D possibly matching TRBD1 (5 bases). V was clipped by 3 bases and J by 3 bases, with 15 bases between them. The length of the CDR3 is 15 residues. Looked up from germline, CDR1 is SGHKS and CDR2 is YYEKEE (reference sequence). The chain's CDR3 is CASSSLGGGDTEAFF. The CDR3 DNA reads TGTGCCAGCAGCTCCCTGGGGGGAGGAGACACTGAAGCTTTCTTT.

This clone appeared a single time. V usage is TRBV6-6 and J usage is TRBJ2-3; D is unclear. The germline CDR1 and CDR2 sequences are MNHNY and SVGAGI (reference sequence). V lost 9 bases, J lost 1 base, and 8 bases lay in between. The CDR3 is 12 residues long. CDR3: CASRVGTDTQYF. CDR3 in DNA: TGTGCCAGTCGCGTGGGCACAGATACGCAGTATTTT.

This chain connects TRBV5-1 to TRBJ2-5, with 8 bases lining up with TRBD1. The CDR3 length is 15 residues. Germline V gives CDR1 SGHRS, CDR2 YFSETQ. After removal of 0 bases from V and 4 bases from J, the junction contained 5 bases not matched to a gene. The CDR3 DNA reads TGCGCCAGCAGCTTGGCGGCAGGGGGCCGAGAGACCCAGTACTTC. It codes for CASSLAAGGRETQYF.

The chain combines TRBV24-1 with TRBJ1-2; TRBD1 is a possible D gene (6 bases). With 6 bases removed from V and 10 bases from J, the gap between germline ends came to 14 bases. From germline, CDR1 is KGHDR and CDR2 SFDVKD. This CDR3 spans 12 amino acids. CDR3 residues: CATSSQGLDYTF. CDR3 coding DNA: TGTGCCACCAGTTCACAGGGTCTAGACTACACCTTC.